This TCR beta chain was recovered during a study of cytomegalovirus exposure and HLA in healthy donors. Points from the study as a whole: In vitro confirmation showed a few CMV-associated chains to be CMV antigen specific. Earlier analysis looked at TCR beta V segments, and most were productive about 87% or about 30% of the time. It was shown in a later analysis that HLA-associated TCR beta chains were more clonally expanded than other, equally common chains. Sequencing had likely introduced a cluster of highly shared sequence variants as an artifact.

About this clone: The target antigen is unknown.

The PCR employed 60 Vbeta primers together with 13 Jbeta primers. Clones were sequenced by immunoSEQ multiplex PCR, and TCRdb holds only the in-frame ones, with some missing. The sample consists of about 170,000 clones, about 65% of them appearing once. Sequenced sample: PBMCs. The receptor comes from a man aged 35 to 55 in good health and CMV-seropositive.

The CDR3 sequence is CASSLVGTSGGLGLQFF. Written as DNA, the CDR3 is TGTGCCAGCAGCTTAGTTGGGACTAGCGGGGGGCTTGGTTTGCAGTTCTTC. This rearrangement joins TRBV11-2 to TRBJ2-1; 15 bases align to TRBD2. V trimming: 1 base; J trimming: 12 bases; junction bases outside the gene matches: 10. This CDR3 has 17 amino acids. The germline V gene has CDR1 SGHAT and CDR2 FQNNGV.